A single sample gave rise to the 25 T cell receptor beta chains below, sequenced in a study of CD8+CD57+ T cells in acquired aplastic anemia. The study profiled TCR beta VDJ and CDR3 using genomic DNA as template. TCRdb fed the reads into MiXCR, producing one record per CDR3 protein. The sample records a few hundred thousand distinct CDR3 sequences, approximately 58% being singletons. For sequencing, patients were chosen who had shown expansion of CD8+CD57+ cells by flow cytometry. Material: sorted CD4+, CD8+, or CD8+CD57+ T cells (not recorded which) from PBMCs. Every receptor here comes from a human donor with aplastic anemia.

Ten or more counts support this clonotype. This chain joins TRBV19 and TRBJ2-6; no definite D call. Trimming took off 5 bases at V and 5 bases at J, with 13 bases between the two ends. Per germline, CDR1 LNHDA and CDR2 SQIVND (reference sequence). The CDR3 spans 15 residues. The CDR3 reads CASSPDGVRANVLTF. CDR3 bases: TGTGCCAGTAGTCCGGACGGCGTCCGGGCCAACGTCCTGACTTTC. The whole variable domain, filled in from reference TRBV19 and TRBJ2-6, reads DGGITQSPKYLFRKEGQNVTLSCEQNLNHDAMYWYRQDPGQGLRLIYYSQIVNDFQKGDIAEGYSVSREKKESFPLTVTSAQKNPTAFYLCASSPDGVRANVLTFGAGSRLTVL.

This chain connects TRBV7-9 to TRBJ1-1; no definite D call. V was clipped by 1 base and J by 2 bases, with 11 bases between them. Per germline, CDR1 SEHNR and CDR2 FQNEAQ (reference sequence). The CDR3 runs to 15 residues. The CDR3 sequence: CASSLGTATNTEAFF. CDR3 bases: TGTGCCAGCAGCTTAGGAACAGCGACCAACACTGAAGCTTTCTTT.

CDR3 sequence (DNA): TGTGCCAGCAGCCGCCGGGCCGCAATTCACCCCCTCCACTTT. Its protein product is CASSRRAAIHPLHF. This sequence joins TRBV9 and TRBJ1-6, with D unclear. Trimming cost V 4 bases and J 13 bases, with 18 bases left between them. The CDR3 loop spans 14 amino acids. The germline V gene has CDR1 SGDLS and CDR2 YYNGEE.

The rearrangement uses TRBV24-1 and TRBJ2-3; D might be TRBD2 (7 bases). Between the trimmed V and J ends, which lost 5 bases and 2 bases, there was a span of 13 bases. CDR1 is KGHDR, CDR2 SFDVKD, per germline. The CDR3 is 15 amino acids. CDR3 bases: TGTGCCACCAGTGCAGGGAGGGGGAACACAGATACGCAGTATTTT. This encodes CATSAGRGNTDTQYF.

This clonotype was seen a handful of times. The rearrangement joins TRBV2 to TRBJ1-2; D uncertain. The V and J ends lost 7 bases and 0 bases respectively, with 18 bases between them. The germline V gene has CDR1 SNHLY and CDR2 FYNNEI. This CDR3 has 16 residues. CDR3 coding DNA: TGTGCCAGCACCGCTAGGTCCGACGGATCTAACTATGGCTACACCTTC. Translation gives CASTARSDGSNYGYTF.

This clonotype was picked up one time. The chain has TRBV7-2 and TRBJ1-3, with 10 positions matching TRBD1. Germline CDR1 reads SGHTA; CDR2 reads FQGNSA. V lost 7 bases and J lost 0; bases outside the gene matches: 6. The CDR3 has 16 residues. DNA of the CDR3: TGTGCCAGCAACCGGACAGGGGGTTACTCTGGAAACACCATATATTTT. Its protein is CASNRTGGYSGNTIYF.

The CDR3 nucleotides read TGTGCCAGCAGTCGACAGGGGAATAATTCACCCCTCCACTTT. Translating gives CASSRQGNNSPLHF. The chain recombines TRBV6-1 with TRBJ1-6, with TRBD1 matching over 8 bases. Germline V CDR1 and CDR2: MNHNS, SASEGT. Germline trimming cut 5 bases from V and 5 bases from J; bases unmatched to any gene: 2. The CDR3 is 14 amino acids.

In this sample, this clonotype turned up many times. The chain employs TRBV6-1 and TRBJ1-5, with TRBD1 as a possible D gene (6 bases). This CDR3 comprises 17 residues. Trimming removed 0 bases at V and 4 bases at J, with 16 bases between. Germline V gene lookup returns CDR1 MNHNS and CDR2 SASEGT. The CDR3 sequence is CASSEAGSGGSNQPQHF. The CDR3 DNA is TGTGCCAGCAGTGAAGCAGGTAGCGGGGGCTCGAATCAGCCCCAGCATTTT.

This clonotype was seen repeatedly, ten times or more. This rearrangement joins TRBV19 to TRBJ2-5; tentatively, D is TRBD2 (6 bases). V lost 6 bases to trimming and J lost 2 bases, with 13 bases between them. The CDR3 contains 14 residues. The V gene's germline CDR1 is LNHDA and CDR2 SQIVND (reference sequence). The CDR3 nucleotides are TGTGCCAGTAGGGGGGGACTTTTACAAGAGACCCAGTACTTC. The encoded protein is CASRGGLLQETQYF.

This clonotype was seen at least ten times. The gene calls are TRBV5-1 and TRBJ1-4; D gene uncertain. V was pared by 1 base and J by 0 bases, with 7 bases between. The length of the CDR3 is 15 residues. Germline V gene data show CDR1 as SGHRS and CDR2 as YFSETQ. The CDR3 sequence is CASSLWGATNEKLFF. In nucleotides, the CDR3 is TGCGCCAGCAGCTTGTGGGGTGCAACTAATGAAAAACTGTTTTTT.

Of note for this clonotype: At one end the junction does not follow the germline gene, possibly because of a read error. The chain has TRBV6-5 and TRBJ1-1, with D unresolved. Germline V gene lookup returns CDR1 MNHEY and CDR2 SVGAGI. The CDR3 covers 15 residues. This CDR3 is CASSDQRQENTETFF. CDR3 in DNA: TGTGCCAGCAGCGATCAAAGGCAGGAGAACACTGAAACTTTCTTT.

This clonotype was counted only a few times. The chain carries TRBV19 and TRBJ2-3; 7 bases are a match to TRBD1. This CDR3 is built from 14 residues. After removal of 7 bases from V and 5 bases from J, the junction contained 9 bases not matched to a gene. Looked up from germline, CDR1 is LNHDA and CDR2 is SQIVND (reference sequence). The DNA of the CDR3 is TGTGCCAGTAAAAGACAGGGCAGTGGAGATACGCAGTATTTT. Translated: CASKRQGSGDTQYF. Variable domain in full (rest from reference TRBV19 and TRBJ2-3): DGGITQSPKYLFRKEGQNVTLSCEQNLNHDAMYWYRQDPGQGLRLIYYSQIVNDFQKGDIAEGYSVSREKKESFPLTVTSAQKNPTAFYLCASKRQGSGDTQYFGPGTRLTVL.

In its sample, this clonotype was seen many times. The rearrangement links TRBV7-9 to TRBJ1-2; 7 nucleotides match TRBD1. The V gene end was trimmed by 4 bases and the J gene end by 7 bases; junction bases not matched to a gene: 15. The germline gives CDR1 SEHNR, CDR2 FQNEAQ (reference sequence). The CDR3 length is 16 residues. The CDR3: CASSSQGTVPRGGYTF. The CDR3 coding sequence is TGTGCCAGCAGCTCCCAAGGGACAGTTCCGCGAGGTGGCTACACCTTC.

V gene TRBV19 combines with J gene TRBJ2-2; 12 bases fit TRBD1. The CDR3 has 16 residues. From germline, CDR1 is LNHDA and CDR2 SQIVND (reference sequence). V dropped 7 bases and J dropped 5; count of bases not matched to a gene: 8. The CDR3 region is CASTPGTGGKTGELFF. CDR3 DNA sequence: TGTGCCAGTACCCCCGGGACAGGGGGCAAAACCGGGGAGCTGTTTTTT.

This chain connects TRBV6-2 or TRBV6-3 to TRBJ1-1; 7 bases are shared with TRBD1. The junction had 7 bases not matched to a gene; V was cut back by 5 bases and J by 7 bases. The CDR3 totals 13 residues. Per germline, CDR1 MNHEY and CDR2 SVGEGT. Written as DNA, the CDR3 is TGTGCCAGCAGTGCTTACAGGGGAAGTGAAGCTTTCTTT. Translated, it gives CASSAYRGSEAFF.

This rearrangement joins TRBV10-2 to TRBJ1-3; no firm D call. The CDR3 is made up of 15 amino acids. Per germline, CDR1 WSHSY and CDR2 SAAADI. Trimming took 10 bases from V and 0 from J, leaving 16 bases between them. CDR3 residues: CATRAEGSSGNTIYF. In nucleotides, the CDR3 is TGCGCCACCCGGGCGGAGGGAAGCTCTGGAAACACCATATATTTT.

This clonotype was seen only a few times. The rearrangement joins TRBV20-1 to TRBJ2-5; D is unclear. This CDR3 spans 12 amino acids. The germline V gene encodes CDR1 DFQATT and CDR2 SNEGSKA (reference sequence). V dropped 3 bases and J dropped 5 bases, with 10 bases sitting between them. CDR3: CSARGYRETQYF. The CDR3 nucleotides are TGCAGTGCTAGGGGGTATCGGGAGACCCAGTACTTC.

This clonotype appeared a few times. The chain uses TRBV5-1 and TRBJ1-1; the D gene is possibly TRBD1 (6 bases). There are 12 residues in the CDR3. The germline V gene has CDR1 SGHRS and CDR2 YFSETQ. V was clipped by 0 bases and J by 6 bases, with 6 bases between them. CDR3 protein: CASSLEGAEAFF. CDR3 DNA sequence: TGCGCCAGCAGCTTGGAGGGGGCTGAAGCTTTCTTT.

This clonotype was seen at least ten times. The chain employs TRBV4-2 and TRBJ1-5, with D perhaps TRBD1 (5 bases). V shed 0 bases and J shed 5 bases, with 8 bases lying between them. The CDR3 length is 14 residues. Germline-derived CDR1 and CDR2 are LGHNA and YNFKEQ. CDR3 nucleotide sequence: TGTGCCAGCAGCCAAGATCAGGGCTATCAGCCCCAGCATTTT. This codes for CASSQDQGYQPQHF.

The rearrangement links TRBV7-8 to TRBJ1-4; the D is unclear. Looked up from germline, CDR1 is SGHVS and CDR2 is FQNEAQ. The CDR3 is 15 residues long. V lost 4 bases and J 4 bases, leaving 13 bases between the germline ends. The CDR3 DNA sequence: TGTGCCAGCAGCTCCACCCGGGGAAATAATGAAAAACTGTTTTTT. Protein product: CASSSTRGNNEKLFF.

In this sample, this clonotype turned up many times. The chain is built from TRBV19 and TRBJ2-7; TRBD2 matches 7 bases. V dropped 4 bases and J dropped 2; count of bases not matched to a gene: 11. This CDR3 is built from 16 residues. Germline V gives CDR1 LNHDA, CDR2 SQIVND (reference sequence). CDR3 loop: CASSTQRGPGPYEQYF. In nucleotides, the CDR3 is TGTGCCAGTAGTACGCAGCGGGGCCCAGGACCCTACGAGCAGTACTTC.

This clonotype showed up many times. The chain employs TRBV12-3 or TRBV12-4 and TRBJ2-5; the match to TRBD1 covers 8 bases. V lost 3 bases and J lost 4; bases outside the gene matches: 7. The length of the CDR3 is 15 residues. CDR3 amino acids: CASSFPGQGGETQYF. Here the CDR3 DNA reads TGTGCCAGCAGTTTCCCCGGACAGGGTGGAGAGACCCAGTACTTC.

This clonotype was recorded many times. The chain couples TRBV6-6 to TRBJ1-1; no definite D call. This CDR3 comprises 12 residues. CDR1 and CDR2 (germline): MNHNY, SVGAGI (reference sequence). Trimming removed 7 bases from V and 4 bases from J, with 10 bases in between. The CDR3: CASTDTRTEAFF. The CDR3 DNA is TGTGCCAGCACAGACACTCGCACTGAAGCTTTCTTT.

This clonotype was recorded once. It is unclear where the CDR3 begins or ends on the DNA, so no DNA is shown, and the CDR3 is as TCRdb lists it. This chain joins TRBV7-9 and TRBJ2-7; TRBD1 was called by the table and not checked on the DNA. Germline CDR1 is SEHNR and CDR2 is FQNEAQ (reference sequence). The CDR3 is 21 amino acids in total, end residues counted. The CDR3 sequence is CASSFYICSATRGGGASEQYF.

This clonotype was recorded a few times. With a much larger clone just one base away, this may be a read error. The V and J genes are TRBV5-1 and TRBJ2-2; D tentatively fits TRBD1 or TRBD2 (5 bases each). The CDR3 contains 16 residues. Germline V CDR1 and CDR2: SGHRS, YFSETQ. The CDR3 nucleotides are TGCGCCAGCAGCTCTACCGGGACCCCGAACACCGGGGAGCTGTCTTTT. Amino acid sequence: CASSSTGTPNTGELSF.